These 2 T cell receptor beta chains were all obtained from the same sample, sequenced in a study of CD8+CD57+ T cells in acquired aplastic anemia. Patients picked for sequencing had shown CD8+CD57+ cell expansion detected by flow cytometry. According to the study, genomic DNA was the template for TCR beta VDJ and CDR3 profiling. Each CDR3 protein is one row after TCRdb ran MiXCR on the reads. The table has 150,000 to 170,000 distinct CDR3 sequences, approximately 52% seen once. The sample comprised sorted CD4+, CD8+, or CD8+CD57+ T cells (not recorded which) from PBMCs. The source of these receptors is a human donor with aplastic anemia.

The table lists this clonotype with a count of one. A much larger clone lies one base from this, so it may be a read error. The chain combines TRBV6-5 with TRBJ1-1, with D possibly being TRBD1 (5 bases). The germline V and J ends were trimmed by 0 bases and 5 bases, with 10 bases remaining between them. Germline V CDR1 and CDR2: MNHEY, SVGAGI. This CDR3 has 14 residues. The CDR3, as DNA: TGTGCCAGCAGTTACTCGGGGGGATGGACTGAAGCTTTCTTT. Amino acids: CASSYSGGWTEAFF.

This clonotype has a handful of counts. The V call is TRBV24-1, the J call TRBJ1-6; D perhaps matches TRBD1 (6 bases). Germline CDR1 KGHDR, CDR2 SFDVKD. Trimming removed 10 bases from V and 7 bases from J, with 10 bases in between. This CDR3 has 12 residues. The CDR3 is CATDSRNSPLHF. CDR3 coding DNA: TGTGCCACGGACAGTCGAAATTCACCCCTCCACTTT.